A selection of T cell receptor beta chains follows, all from one sample in a study of cytotoxic CD8 clonotypes in ibrutinib-treated CLL. Some clones are missing from TCRdb's copy, which holds only in-frame ones; the method was immunoSEQ multiplex PCR. The sample yields approximately 280,000 clones, more than 70% seen once. This specimen consisted of PBMCs, obtained at disease progression, from a patient treated with ibrutinib. These TCRs come from a human donor with chronic lymphocytic leukemia. Both conserved end residues are trimmed from each CDR3.

v_call: TRBV19; j_call: TRBJ1-5; cdr3_aa: ASSIRTGRKRPQH
v_call: TRBV9; j_call: TRBJ2-7; cdr3_aa: ASSVSGNPYEQY
v_call: TRBV7-9; j_call: TRBJ2-3; cdr3_aa: ASRIAGGWTDTQY
v_call: TRBV27; j_call: TRBJ1-1; cdr3_aa: ASSYGGTEAF
v_call: TRBV2; j_call: TRBJ1-2; cdr3_aa: ASSGDSGNYGYT
v_call: TRBV27; j_call: TRBJ2-1; cdr3_aa: ASTLAGGINNEQF
v_call: TRBV9; j_call: TRBJ2-2; cdr3_aa: ASSVDVRLGRGNTGELF
v_call: TRBV9; j_call: TRBJ2-7; cdr3_aa: ASSPNGLAGSYEQY
v_call: TRBV5-1; j_call: TRBJ1-2; cdr3_aa: ASSLVGNVDGYT
v_call: TRBV7-9; j_call: TRBJ2-7; cdr3_aa: ASRPGTGTYEQY
v_call: TRBV4-1; j_call: TRBJ2-4; cdr3_aa: ASSQPSVWGRNIQY
v_call: TRBV29-1; j_call: TRBJ1-2; cdr3_aa: SVEDLGPAGIGYGYT
v_call: TRBV29-1; j_call: TRBJ1-2; cdr3_aa: SVDGGVDYGYT
v_call: TRBV5-1; j_call: TRBJ2-7; cdr3_aa: ASSSGLAGVREQY
v_call: TRBV6-1; j_call: TRBJ2-5; cdr3_aa: ASSVWGHQETQY
v_call: TRBV6-5; j_call: TRBJ1-5; cdr3_aa: ASSLQGTNQPQH
v_call: TRBV10-2; j_call: TRBJ2-3; cdr3_aa: ASSGLWTSRTDTQY
v_call: TRBV4-1; j_call: TRBJ1-2; cdr3_aa: ASSRAGTAFGGT
v_call: TRBV5-1; j_call: TRBJ2-3; cdr3_aa: ASTWTSLSVDTQY
v_call: TRBV15; j_call: TRBJ2-7; cdr3_aa: ATSRDLRVNSYEQY
v_call: TRBV6-5; j_call: TRBJ2-7; cdr3_aa: ASSYSVGQPHEQY